This T cell receptor beta chain emerged from a study of patients and donors after allogeneic stem cell transplantation. The CDR3 sequence is 15 residues long. The germline V gene has CDR1 MNHNY and CDR2 SVGAGI (reference sequence). V lost 5 bases to trimming and J lost 3 bases, with 11 bases between them. TCRdb analysed the RT-PCR reads with MiXCR anew, one entry per CDR3 protein. The table shows about 150,000 distinct CDR3 sequences, with about two fifths occurring only once. This sequence was found in a human donor who was either an allogeneic HSCT recipient or a stem cell or donor lymphocyte infusion donor (not recorded which). It is not recorded whose cells these are; they may come from a transplant donor. V gene TRBV6-6 combines with J gene TRBJ1-6, with D possibly matching TRBD1 (6 bases). Sequenced input: blood, either unsorted or a sorted T cell fraction (not recorded which). CDR3 sequence reads: CASSPSGDYNSPLHF. The CDR3 nucleotides read TGTGCCAGCAGTCCCTCAGGGGACTATAATTCACCCCTCCACTTT.